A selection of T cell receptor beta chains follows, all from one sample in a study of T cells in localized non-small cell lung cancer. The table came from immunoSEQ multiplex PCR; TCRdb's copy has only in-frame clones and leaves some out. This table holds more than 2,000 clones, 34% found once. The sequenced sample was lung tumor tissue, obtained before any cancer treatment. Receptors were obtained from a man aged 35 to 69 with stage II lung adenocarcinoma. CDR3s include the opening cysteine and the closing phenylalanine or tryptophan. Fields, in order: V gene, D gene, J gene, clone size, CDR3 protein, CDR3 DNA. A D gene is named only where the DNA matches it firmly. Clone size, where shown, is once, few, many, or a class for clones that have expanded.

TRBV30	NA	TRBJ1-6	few	CAWRGRYNSPLHF	TGTGCCTGGAGGGGGCGGTATAATTCACCCCTCCACTTT
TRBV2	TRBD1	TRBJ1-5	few	CASVGQGANQPQHF	TGTGCCAGTGTTGGGCAGGGGGCCAATCAGCCCCAGCATTTT
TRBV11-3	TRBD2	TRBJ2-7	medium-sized	CASSPPGGGRYEQYF	TGTGCCAGCAGCCCCCCAGGCGGGGGGAGGTACGAGCAGTACTTC
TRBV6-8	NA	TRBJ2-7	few	CASSLITGTFYEQYF	TGTGCCAGCAGTCTAATTACCGGGACCTTCTACGAGCAGTACTTC
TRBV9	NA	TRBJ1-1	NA	CASSAFTGIAEAFF	TGTGCCAGCAGCGCATTTACAGGGATTGCTGAAGCTTTCTTT
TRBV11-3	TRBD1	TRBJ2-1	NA	CASSLGGTGSYNEQFF	TGTGCCAGCAGCTTAGGTGGGACAGGGTCTTACAATGAGCAGTTCTTC
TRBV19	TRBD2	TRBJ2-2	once	CAGSTSGVAGELFF	TGTGCCGGATCGACTAGCGGGGTGGCCGGGGAGCTGTTTTTT
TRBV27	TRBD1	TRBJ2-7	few	CASSSGQATYEQYF	TGTGCCAGCAGTTCGGGACAGGCTACCTACGAGCAGTACTTC
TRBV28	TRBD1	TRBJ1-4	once	CASRSGQVANEKLFF	TGTGCCAGCAGGTCGGGACAGGTAGCTAATGAAAAACTGTTTTTT
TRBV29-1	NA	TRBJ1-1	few	CSPTSAWGARKGTEAFF	TGCAGCCCGACATCAGCATGGGGGGCGCGAAAGGGAACTGAAGCTTTCTTT
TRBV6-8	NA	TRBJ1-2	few	CASSGTASGAWGYTF	TGTGCCAGCAGTGGAACGGCGTCCGGGGCTTGGGGCTACACCTTC
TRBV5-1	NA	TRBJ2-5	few	CASSRGGFLETQYF	TGCGCCAGCAGTAGGGGGGGGTTCTTGGAGACCCAGTACTTC
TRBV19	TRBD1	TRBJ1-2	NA	CASIGQASGYTF	TGTGCCAGTATCGGACAGGCGAGTGGCTACACCTTC
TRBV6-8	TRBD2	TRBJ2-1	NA	CASSYDRAGPRGGDNEQFF	TGTGCCAGCAGTTACGATAGAGCGGGACCCCGGGGGGGAGACAATGAGCAGTTCTTC
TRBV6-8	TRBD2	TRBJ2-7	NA	CASSVAAGEGYEQYF	TGTGCCAGCAGTGTTGCAGCGGGGGAGGGCTACGAGCAGTACTTC
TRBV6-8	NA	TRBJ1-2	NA	CASSSPTGGYTF	TGTGCCAGCAGTTCCCCGACGGGTGGCTACACCTTC
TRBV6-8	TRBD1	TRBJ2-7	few	CASSYSNRDRGYEQYF	TGTGCCAGCAGTTACTCGAATCGGGACAGGGGCTACGAGCAGTACTTC
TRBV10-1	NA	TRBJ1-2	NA	CASSEGTPGANGYTF	TGCGCCAGCAGTGAGGGGACTCCGGGCGCGAATGGCTACACCTTC
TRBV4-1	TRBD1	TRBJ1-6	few	CASSHADRGLSPLHF	TGCGCCAGCAGCCACGCGGACAGGGGGCTTTCACCCCTCCACTTT
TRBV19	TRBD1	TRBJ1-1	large	CASSIGITGVTEAFF	TGTGCCAGTAGTATAGGGATTACAGGGGTCACTGAAGCTTTCTTT
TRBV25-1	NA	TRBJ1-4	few	CASTRGGSTNEKLFF	TGTGCCAGCACCCGAGGAGGGTCGACTAATGAAAAACTGTTTTTT
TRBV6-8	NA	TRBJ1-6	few	CASSSGPYNSPLHF	TGTGCCAGCAGTTCTGGACCCTATAATTCACCCCTCCACTTT
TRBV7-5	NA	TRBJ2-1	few	CASSPRWGVAYNEQFF	TGTGCCAGCAGCCCCAGATGGGGGGTAGCCTACAATGAGCAGTTCTTC
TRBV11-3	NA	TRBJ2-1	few	CASSLDAGPYNEQFF	TGTGCCAGCAGCTTAGATGCAGGGCCGTACAATGAGCAGTTCTTC
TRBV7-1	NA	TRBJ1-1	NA	CASSLRDSTEAFF	TGTGCCAGCAGTCTCAGGGATAGCACTGAAGCTTTCTTT
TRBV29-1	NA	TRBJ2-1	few	CSVVGVMSSYNEQFF	TGCAGCGTCGTGGGGGTGATGAGCTCCTACAATGAGCAGTTCTTC
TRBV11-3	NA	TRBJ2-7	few	CASSLVGGPYEQYF	TGTGCCAGCAGCTTAGTCGGGGGGCCCTACGAGCAGTACTTC
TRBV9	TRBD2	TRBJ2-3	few	CASSATGRSGGTGVDTQYF	TGTGCCAGCAGCGCAACGGGACGCAGCGGGGGGACCGGCGTGGATACGCAGTATTTT
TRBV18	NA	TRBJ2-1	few	CASSLPSSYNEQFF	TGTGCCAGCTCACTACCGAGCTCCTACAATGAGCAGTTCTTC
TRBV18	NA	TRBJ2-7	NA	CASSPPGSGIREQYF	TGTGCCAGCTCACCACCGGGTAGCGGAATTCGCGAGCAGTACTTC
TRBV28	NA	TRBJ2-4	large	CASSLSGGDIQYF	TGTGCCAGCAGTTTATCCGGGGGAGACATTCAGTACTTC
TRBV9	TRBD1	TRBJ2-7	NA	CASSRPGQGVSF	TGTGCCAGCAGTCGACCGGGACAGGGGGTATCCTTC
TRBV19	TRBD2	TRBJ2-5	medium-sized	CASSSSQRGIQETQYF	TGTGCCAGTAGTTCATCCCAGCGGGGGATCCAAGAGACCCAGTACTTC
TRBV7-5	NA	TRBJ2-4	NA	CASSSRQRLAKNIQYF	TGTGCCAGCAGCTCAAGACAGAGGTTAGCCAAAAACATTCAGTACTTC
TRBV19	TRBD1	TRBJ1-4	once	CASSITGVPNEKLFF	TGTGCCAGTAGTATAACAGGGGTGCCTAATGAAAAACTGTTTTTT
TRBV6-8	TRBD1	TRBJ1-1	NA	CASSYWTGTEAFF	TGTGCCAGCAGTTACTGGACAGGGACTGAAGCTTTCTTT
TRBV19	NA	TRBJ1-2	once	CASLQINYGYTF	TGTGCCAGCCTACAGATTAACTATGGCTACACCTTC
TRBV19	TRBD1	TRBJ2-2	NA	CASSIGTENTGELFF	TGTGCCAGTAGTATTGGGACAGAGAACACCGGGGAGCTGTTTTTT
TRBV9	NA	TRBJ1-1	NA	CASSASPTMNTEAFF	TGTGCCAGCAGTGCTTCACCTACTATGAACACTGAAGCTTTCTTT
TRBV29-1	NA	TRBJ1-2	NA	CSAPSSSLAFNYGYTF	TGCAGCGCTCCTTCGTCGTCTCTGGCCTTTAACTATGGCTACACCTTC
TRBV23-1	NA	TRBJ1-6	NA	CASSQSLSGDYNSPLHF	TGCGCCAGCAGTCAATCTCTATCAGGGGACTATAATTCACCCCTCCACTTT
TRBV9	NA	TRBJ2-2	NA	CVSSPQSRPGELFF	TGTGTCAGCAGCCCCCAAAGTAGACCCGGGGAGCTGTTTTTT
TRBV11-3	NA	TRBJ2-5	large	CASSLNSDSETQYF	TGTGCCAGCAGCTTAAATTCTGACTCCGAGACCCAGTACTTC
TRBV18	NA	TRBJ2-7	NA	CASSLSTGSYEQYF	TGTGCCAGCTCACTTTCGACAGGCTCTTACGAGCAGTACTTC
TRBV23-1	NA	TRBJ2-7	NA	CASSQWLRDGGDEQYF	TGCGCCAGCAGTCAATGGCTTAGGGATGGCGGCGACGAGCAGTACTTC
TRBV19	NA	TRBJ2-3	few	CASSIEPRDTQYF	TGTGCCAGTAGTATAGAGCCCCGGGATACGCAGTATTTT
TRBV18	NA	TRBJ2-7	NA	CASSIQVTEEQYF	TGTGCCAGCTCGATACAGGTTACGGAAGAGCAGTACTTC
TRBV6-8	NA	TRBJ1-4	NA	CASSYGTNEKLFF	TGTGCCAGCAGTTACGGGACTAATGAAAAACTGTTTTTT
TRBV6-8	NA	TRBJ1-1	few	CASSFGTTEAFF	TGTGCCAGCAGTTTTGGGACCACTGAAGCTTTCTTT
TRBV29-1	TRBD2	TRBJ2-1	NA	CSVAGSGGIVKDEQFF	TGCAGCGTTGCCGGGAGCGGGGGGATAGTTAAGGATGAGCAGTTCTTC
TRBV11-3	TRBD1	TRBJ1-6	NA	CASSENIGTVDNSPLHF	TGTGCCAGCAGCGAAAACATCGGGACAGTTGATAATTCACCCCTCCACTTT
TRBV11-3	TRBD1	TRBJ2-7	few	CANSLGGRGVVYEQYF	TGTGCCAACAGCTTAGGGGGCAGGGGAGTCGTCTACGAGCAGTACTTC
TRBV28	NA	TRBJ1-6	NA	CASSFGGGESPLHF	TGTGCCAGCAGTTTTGGTGGGGGGGAGTCACCCCTCCACTTT
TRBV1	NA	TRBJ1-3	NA	CASSPRGAGNTIYF	TGCGCCAGCAGCCCCAGGGGGGCTGGAAACACCATATATTTT
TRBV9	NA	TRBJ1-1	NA	CASSVVGAGEAFF	TGTGCCAGCAGCGTAGTTGGGGCAGGGGAAGCTTTCTTT
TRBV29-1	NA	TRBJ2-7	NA	CSVGGAQNTYEQYF	TGCAGCGTTGGGGGGGCACAGAATACCTACGAGCAGTACTTC
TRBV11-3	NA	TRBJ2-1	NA	CASSSAGSYADEQFF	TGTGCCAGCAGTTCCGCCGGGTCATACGCGGATGAGCAGTTCTTC
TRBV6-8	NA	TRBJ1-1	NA	CVSSRFDNEAFF	TGTGTCAGCAGTCGATTTGATAACGAAGCTTTCTTT